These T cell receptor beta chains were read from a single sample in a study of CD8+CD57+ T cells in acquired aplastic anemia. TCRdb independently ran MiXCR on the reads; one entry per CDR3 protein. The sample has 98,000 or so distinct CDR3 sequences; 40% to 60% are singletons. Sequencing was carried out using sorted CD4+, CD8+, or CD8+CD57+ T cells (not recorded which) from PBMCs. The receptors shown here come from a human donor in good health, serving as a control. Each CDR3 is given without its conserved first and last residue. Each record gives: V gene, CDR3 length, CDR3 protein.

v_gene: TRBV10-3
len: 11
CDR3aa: AISELRVPGYT

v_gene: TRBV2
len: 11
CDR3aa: ASRGGDTDTQY

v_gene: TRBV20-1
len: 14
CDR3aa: SARDPLQGQGLGYT

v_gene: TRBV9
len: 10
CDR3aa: ASSSAMETQY

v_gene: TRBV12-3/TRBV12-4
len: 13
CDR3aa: ASSSLTGGASPLH

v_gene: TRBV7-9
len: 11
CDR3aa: ASTPGVTGELF

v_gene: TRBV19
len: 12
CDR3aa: ASSSQTGTYEQY

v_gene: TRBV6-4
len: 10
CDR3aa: ASSDGGYGYT

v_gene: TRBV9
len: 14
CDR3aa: ASSVASGVNSGELF

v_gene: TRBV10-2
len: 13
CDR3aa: ASTSTEEAPYEQY

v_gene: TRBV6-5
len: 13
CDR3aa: VSSSSGSHLYEQY

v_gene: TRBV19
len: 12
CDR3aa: ASTHRTYNSPLH

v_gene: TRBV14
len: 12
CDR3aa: ASSSGTGEGTQY

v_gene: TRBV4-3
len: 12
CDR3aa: ASSEQGGEYGYT